These T cell receptor beta chains were read from a single sample in a study of cytomegalovirus exposure and HLA in healthy donors. The table came from immunoSEQ multiplex PCR; TCRdb's copy has only in-frame clones and leaves some out. The sample has 150,000 to 200,000 clones; around four fifths are singletons. Sequencing was done on a sample of PBMCs. These receptor sequences come from a male donor in good health and CMV-seropositive. Both conserved end residues are part of each CDR3. A D gene is named only where the DNA matches it firmly. Not every row has a clone size; where given, it reads once, few, many or a size class.

j_call clone_size v_call d_call cdr3_aa cdr3_nt
TRBJ1-2 NA TRBV27 TRBD1 CASSSAGTGRLNYGYTF TGTGCCAGCAGTTCAGCAGGGACAGGGAGGTTAAACTATGGCTACACCTTC
TRBJ2-5 NA TRBV19 TRBD2 CASSIGLAGVQETQYF TGTGCCAGTAGTATAGGTTTAGCGGGGGTCCAAGAGACCCAGTACTTC
TRBJ2-2 NA TRBV30 TRBD1 CAWTNRGESYTGELFF TGTGCCTGGACCAACAGGGGGGAGTCCTACACCGGGGAGCTGTTTTTT
TRBJ1-1 NA TRBV4-3 TRBD1 CASSHIARQGTEAFF TGCGCCAGCAGCCATATTGCTCGACAGGGCACTGAAGCTTTCTTT
TRBJ2-6 NA TRBV2 TRBD1 CASSSGTGGPGANVLTF TGTGCCAGCTCCTCCGGGACAGGGGGCCCTGGGGCCAACGTCCTGACTTTC
TRBJ1-4 NA TRBV6-5 NA CASNRGNEKLFF TGTGCCAGCAATAGGGGAAATGAAAAACTGTTTTTT
TRBJ1-1 few TRBV30 NA CAWSVMGWQGRPSTEAFF TGTGCCTGGAGTGTAATGGGATGGCAGGGGCGTCCCTCCACTGAAGCTTTCTTT
TRBJ1-2 NA TRBV30 NA CAWTREGFYGYTF TGTGCCTGGACCAGGGAAGGTTTCTATGGCTACACCTTC
TRBJ2-5 NA TRBV2 TRBD1 CATSGGARETQYF TGTGCCACCTCAGGGGGAGCTCGGGAGACCCAGTACTTC
TRBJ1-1 NA TRBV5-1 NA CASSFDPDTEAFF TGCGCCAGCAGCTTCGATCCGGACACTGAAGCTTTCTTT
TRBJ1-3 NA TRBV6-5 NA CASSRNSYSGNTIYF TGTGCCAGCAGTCGGAACAGCTACTCTGGAAACACCATATATTTT
TRBJ2-7 NA TRBV30 TRBD1 CAWSPTGGRYEQYF TGTGCCTGGAGTCCGACAGGGGGCCGCTACGAGCAGTACTTC
TRBJ2-7 NA TRBV13 TRBD2 CASSLGLSSYEQYF TGTGCCAGCAGCTTGGGACTAAGCTCCTACGAGCAGTACTTC
TRBJ1-6 few TRBV6-6 NA CASSYRQRDSPLHF TGTGCCAGCAGTTACCGGCAGAGGGATTCACCCCTCCACTTT
TRBJ2-1 once TRBV7-8 TRBD2 CASSLGWGLAGGGEQFF TGTGCCAGCAGCTTAGGGTGGGGACTAGCGGGGGGTGGTGAGCAGTTCTTC
TRBJ2-1 NA TRBV4-2 TRBD2 CASSQLPSGARDNEQFF TGTGCCAGCAGCCAACTCCCTAGCGGGGCCAGGGACAATGAGCAGTTCTTC
TRBJ2-3 NA TRBV20-1 NA CSAGEVNTQYF TGCAGTGCTGGGGAGGTAAATACGCAGTATTTT
TRBJ2-5 NA TRBV5-1 NA CASSLAIAPGRETQYF TGCGCCAGCAGCTTGGCCATTGCTCCAGGTCGAGAGACCCAGTACTTC
TRBJ1-2 NA TRBV7-6 TRBD1 CASSRTGGYGYTF TGTGCCAGCAGCCGTACAGGGGGCTATGGCTACACCTTC
TRBJ2-3 once TRBV7-8 TRBD1 CATRGRIGTDTQYF TGTGCCACCAGGGGGCGAATAGGAACAGATACGCAGTATTTT
TRBJ1-6 few TRBV7-6 NA CASSLGNRGAHSPLHF TGTGCCAGCAGCTTAGGGAACCGGGGAGCCCATTCACCCCTCCACTTT
TRBJ2-2 few TRBV5-1 NA CASGAAVAGELFF TGCGCCAGCGGGGCGGCCGTCGCCGGGGAGCTGTTTTTT
TRBJ2-2 many TRBV5-4 NA CASSLDMGELFF TGTGCCAGCAGCTTGGATATGGGGGAGCTGTTTTTT
TRBJ2-5 NA TRBV4-2 TRBD2 CASSQDLASGGARETQYF TGTGCCAGCAGCCAAGATCTGGCTAGCGGGGGGGCACGGGAGACCCAGTACTTC
TRBJ1-6 NA TRBV30 TRBD1 CAWRGGQHSPLHF TGTGCCTGGAGAGGGGGACAGCATTCACCCCTCCACTTT
TRBJ1-2 NA TRBV2 NA CASSEDGRAGYTF TGTGCCAGCAGTGAAGATGGCAGGGCTGGCTACACCTTC
TRBJ1-1 NA TRBV9 NA CASSSGGQMNTEAFF TGTGCCAGCAGCTCGGGGGGGCAGATGAACACTGAAGCTTTCTTT
TRBJ2-7 NA TRBV7-2 NA CASSPGFYEQYF TGTGCCAGCAGCCCAGGCTTCTACGAGCAGTACTTC
TRBJ2-1 NA TRBV15 TRBD2 CATSREAGGLDEQFF TGTGCCACCAGCAGGGAGGCGGGGGGGTTGGATGAGCAGTTCTTC
TRBJ1-4 NA TRBV6-6 TRBD1 CASSRPGQKNEKLFF TGTGCCAGCAGTAGACCGGGACAGAAAAATGAAAAACTGTTTTTT
TRBJ1-5 NA TRBV9 TRBD1 CASSATGSGQPQHF TGTGCCAGCAGCGCGACAGGGAGCGGCCAGCCCCAGCATTTT
TRBJ1-1 NA TRBV9 NA CASSVDPHRGAFF TGTGCCAGCAGCGTCGACCCTCACCGCGGGGCTTTCTTT
TRBJ1-3 NA TRBV5-4 NA CASSLGGGTTQPGNTIYF TGTGCCAGCAGCTTGGGGGGCGGGACGACGCAGCCTGGAAACACCATATATTTT
TRBJ1-4 many TRBV7-6 NA CASSPGVGTVMFF TGTGCCAGCAGCCCGGGGGTGGGGACTGTTATGTTTTTT
TRBJ2-2 NA TRBV7-2 TRBD2 CASSFLAGGPGELFF TGTGCCAGCAGCTTTCTAGCGGGGGGCCCCGGGGAGCTGTTTTTT
TRBJ1-2 NA TRBV19 NA CASSNGERKSAGYTF TGTGCCAGTAGTAACGGGGAAAGAAAGAGCGCTGGCTACACCTTC
TRBJ1-2 NA TRBV10-2 NA CASSEFSGTGYGYTF TGCGCCAGCAGTGAGTTTTCGGGCACGGGATATGGCTACACCTTC
TRBJ1-1 NA TRBV6-6 NA CASSYSRTVFF TGTGCCAGCAGTTACTCTCGAACGGTCTTCTTT
TRBJ2-7 NA TRBV5-4 NA CASSLGGAGDDYEQYF TGTGCCAGCAGCTTGGGAGGTGCAGGGGACGACTACGAGCAGTACTTC
TRBJ1-1 NA TRBV9 NA CASSADGGNTEAFF TGTGCCAGCAGCGCCGACGGAGGGAACACTGAAGCTTTCTTT
TRBJ1-1 few TRBV6-5 TRBD1 CASSYDRDTEAFF TGTGCCAGCAGTTACGACAGGGACACTGAAGCTTTCTTT
TRBJ2-7 NA TRBV7-7 TRBD2 CASSLGRGGSYEQYF TGTGCTAGCAGCTTAGGGCGGGGGGGCTCCTACGAGCAGTACTTC
TRBJ2-2 NA TRBV5-1 TRBD1 CASSWDGQGAPGELFF TGCGCCAGCAGCTGGGACGGACAGGGGGCCCCCGGGGAGCTGTTTTTT
TRBJ1-1 few TRBV13 NA CASTSGGLSNTEAFF TGTGCCAGCACATCAGGAGGACTCTCGAACACTGAAGCTTTCTTT
TRBJ1-2 once TRBV27 NA CASSSTGYGYTF TGTGCCAGCAGTTCGACAGGATATGGCTACACCTTC
TRBJ2-7 NA TRBV6-4 NA CASSDPSYEQYF TGTGCCAGCAGTGACCCGTCCTACGAGCAGTACTTC
TRBJ2-7 NA TRBV6-5 NA CASSYIAASVHEQYF TGTGCCAGCAGTTACATTGCGGCTAGCGTACACGAGCAGTACTTC
TRBJ2-5 NA TRBV11-2 TRBD1 CASTYRGVATQYF TGTGCCAGCACCTACAGGGGAGTGGCTACCCAGTACTTC
TRBJ1-1 NA TRBV30 TRBD1 CAWSKDRWFLEAFF TGTGCCTGGAGTAAGGACAGGTGGTTTCTTGAAGCTTTCTTT
TRBJ1-1 NA TRBV7-7 TRBD1 CASSLRVFGNRGRLGTEAFF TGTGCTAGCAGCTTAAGGGTGTTCGGGAACAGGGGGCGGCTGGGCACTGAAGCTTTCTTT
TRBJ2-7 NA TRBV7-3 TRBD1 CASSQGTGPYEQYF TGTGCCAGCAGCCAAGGGACAGGGCCCTACGAGCAGTACTTC
TRBJ1-1 NA TRBV18 NA CASSPRAPETEAFF TGTGCCAGCTCACCACGAGCCCCTGAGACTGAAGCTTTCTTT
TRBJ2-1 NA TRBV30 NA CAWSVVAVGGNEQFF TGTGCCTGGAGTGTAGTAGCGGTCGGGGGCAATGAGCAGTTCTTC
TRBJ1-2 NA TRBV9 NA CASSVRSGYSGYTF TGTGCCAGCAGCGTAAGGTCGGGGTATAGTGGCTACACCTTC
TRBJ1-1 NA TRBV29-1 NA CSVEAWNTEAFF TGCAGCGTTGAAGCCTGGAACACTGAAGCTTTCTTT